This T cell receptor beta chain was profiled in a study of cytomegalovirus exposure and HLA in healthy donors. The CDR3 is 15 residues long. Germline V gene lookup returns CDR1 SEHNR and CDR2 FQNEAQ (reference sequence). V was trimmed by 4 bases and J by 1 base, leaving 13 bases between them. Though probably carrying unrecorded immune exposures, donors were nominally healthy at sampling. In the PCR, 60 Vbeta and 13 Jbeta primers were used. Authors' analysis steps: An analysis that came later counted 60 million to 80 million unique TCR beta chains, roughly 11 million shared. Sequenced by immunoSEQ multiplex PCR; TCRdb stores in-frame clones only, minus some. V and J calls and clone size follow that table, whereas D and trimming were derived from the DNA. The data contain about 130,000 clones, 84% of them singletons. Note on this clone: Antigen specificity is unknown.

Study findings and constraints: In an earlier analysis, productive rearrangement rates for most beta V segments clustered near 87% or 30%. Likely technical artifact: a cluster of highly shared sequence variants.

The sequence was collected from a woman in her late teens or twenties in good health and CMV-seropositive. The material sequenced was PBMCs. This chain joins TRBV7-9 and TRBJ1-2; D gene unclear. CDR3 sequence: CASSSVSWYNYGYTF. The CDR3, as DNA: TGTGCCAGCAGCTCCGTTAGTTGGTATAACTATGGCTACACCTTC.